The 28 T cell receptor beta chains below were found in one sample sequenced in a study of response to subunit inactivated influenza vaccine. TCRdb fed the RT-PCR reads into MiXCR, producing one record per CDR3 protein. Of 490,000 or so distinct CDR3 sequences in the sample, approximately 7.7% were seen once. The specimen comprised PBMCs from blood, sampled less than 30 months after vaccination. The source of these receptors is a man between 50 and 75 years old who received an inactivated influenza vaccine.

This clonotype was seen only a few times. The chain joins TRBV7-8 to TRBJ2-7; 7 bases map to TRBD1. The CDR3 is 15 residues long. Per the germline V gene, CDR1 is SGHVS and CDR2 is FQNEAQ. The trim removed 1 base at V and 2 bases at J, leaving 5 bases unmatched. The CDR3 nucleotides are TGTGCCAGCAGCTTAGATTGGGACAGTACCTACGAGCAGTACTTC. It specifies CASSLDWDSTYEQYF.

This clonotype was observed a handful of times. V is TRBV7-2 and J is TRBJ1-1, with 7 bases lining up with TRBD1. The CDR3 totals 15 residues. Germline lookup yields CDR1 SGHTA and CDR2 FQGNSA. Trimming cost V 5 bases and J 4 bases; bases outside gene matches: 10. The CDR3 spells CASSITTGSFTEAFF. Here the CDR3 DNA reads TGTGCCAGCAGCATAACGACAGGGTCGTTCACTGAAGCTTTCTTT.

The table lists this clonotype with a few counts. This rearrangement joins TRBV6-1 to TRBJ2-1; 7 bases fit TRBD2. V gave up 8 bases and J gave up 2 bases; unmatched junction bases: 6. Germline-derived CDR1 and CDR2 are MNHNS and SASEGT. CDR3 size: 14 residues. CDR3 protein: CASRSGAAYNEQFF. As DNA, the CDR3 is TGTGCCAGCCGAAGCGGGGCCGCCTACAATGAGCAGTTCTTC.

This clonotype was detected ten times or more. The chain employs TRBV4-3 and TRBJ2-7, with D uncertain. The CDR3 extends over 15 amino acids. The germline CDR1 and CDR2 sequences are LGHNA and YSLEER. The CDR3 reads CTRHPPTPSSYEQYF. CDR3 nucleotides: TGCACCCGACACCCTCCTACGCCCTCCTCCTACGAGCAGTACTTC.

This chain links TRBV20-1 with TRBJ1-5, with TRBD1 matching 7 bases. The V and J ends lost 6 bases and 3 bases, in that order; junction bases with no gene match: 5. The germline gives CDR1 DFQATT, CDR2 SNEGSKA (reference sequence). The CDR3 runs to 13 residues. The CDR3 loop reads CSARQGLNQPQHF. The CDR3 nucleotides are TGCAGTGCGAGACAGGGACTCAATCAGCCCCAGCATTTT.

Turning to this clonotype: One end of the junction does not line up with germline, which may come from a read error. V and J are TRBV7-7 and TRBJ1-4; no clear D gene. From germline, CDR1 is SSHAT and CDR2 FNYEAQ (reference sequence). CDR3 size: 15 residues. The DNA for the CDR3 is TGTGCTAGCAGCCAGACACCGTCAACTAATGAAAAACTGTTTTTT. Translation gives CASSQTPSTNEKLFF.

This clonotype has a count of ten or more. The rearrangement uses TRBV12-3 or TRBV12-4 and TRBJ2-1; 11 bases are a match to TRBD1. This CDR3 has 15 residues. J gave up 10 bases and V 4 bases, and 9 bases lay outside the gene matches. In nucleotides, the CDR3 is TGTGCCAGCAGTTGGCCGGGACAGGGGGGTCGGGAGCAGTTCTTC. Amino acid sequence: CASSWPGQGGREQFF.

V usage is TRBV7-2 and J usage is TRBJ2-1; TRBD2 agrees at 10 bases. The junction had 6 bases not matched to a gene; V was cut back by 5 bases and J by 5 bases. Germline loops: CDR1 SGHTA, CDR2 FQGNSA. CDR3 length: 15 amino acids. The DNA of the CDR3 is TGTGCCAGCAGCACTAGCGGGATCTTTAACAATGAGCAGTTCTTC. Its translation: CASSTSGIFNNEQFF.

The genes are TRBV10-3 and TRBJ2-7, with 7 positions matching TRBD1. Trimming took 6 bases from V and 4 from J; bases not matched to a gene: 6. Germline V lookup: CDR1 ENHRY, CDR2 SYGVKD. CDR3 size: 13 residues. The CDR3 coding sequence is TGTGCCATCAGCCGGGACAGTCTTTACGAGCAGTACTTC. It yields the protein CAISRDSLYEQYF.

The rearrangement links TRBV6-2 or TRBV6-3 to TRBJ1-1, with D maybe TRBD1 (6 bases). Trimming took off 5 bases at V and 9 bases at J, with 13 bases between the two ends. CDR3 length: 12 residues. Germline CDR1 is MNHEY and CDR2 is SVGEGT. The CDR3: CASSVQGTKAFF. CDR3 in DNA: TGTGCCAGCAGTGTCCAGGGGACTAAAGCTTTCTTT.

This clonotype was recorded at least ten times. The chain has TRBV20-1 and TRBJ2-7; D perhaps matches TRBD1 (6 bases). The CDR3 runs 12 residues. The V end was cut by 3 bases, the J end by 3 bases, with 9 bases between. The germline CDR1 and CDR2 sequences are DFQATT and SNEGSKA (reference sequence). CDR3 DNA sequence: TGCAGTGCTAGTGGACAGAACTACGAGCAGTACTTC. Translating it yields CSASGQNYEQYF.

The table lists this clonotype with many counts. V gene TRBV28 combines with J gene TRBJ1-2; maybe TRBD1 (5 bases). The germline gives CDR1 MDHEN, CDR2 SYDVKM. The CDR3 covers 13 residues. Trimming stripped 10 bases from V and 4 bases from J, with 16 bases between. The DNA of the CDR3 is TGTGCCACCCAGGGTGAAGCGAGCTATGGCTACACCTTC. Amino acids: CATQGEASYGYTF.

This rearrangement joins TRBV7-2 to TRBJ2-4; maybe TRBD1 (6 bases). This CDR3 has 17 residues. V lost 1 base and J lost 3, with 16 bases in between. Per germline, CDR1 SGHTA and CDR2 FQGNSA. CDR3 protein: CASSLGRVGQYKNIQYF. The CDR3 coding sequence is TGTGCCAGCAGCTTAGGCAGGGTGGGACAATACAAAAACATTCAGTACTTC. Variable domain in full (rest from reference TRBV7-2 and TRBJ2-4): GAGVSQSPSNKVTEKGKDVELRCDPISGHTALYWYRQSLGQGLEFLIYFQGNSAPDKSGLPSDRFSAERTGGSVSTLTIQRTQQEDSAVYLCASSLGRVGQYKNIQYFGAGTRLSVL.

The rearrangement uses TRBV4-3 and TRBJ2-2; tentative D call: TRBD2 (6 bases). Germline V CDR1 and CDR2: LGHNA, YSLEER. The CDR3 covers 17 residues. V lost 11 bases to trimming and J lost 4 bases, with 26 bases between them. The CDR3 sequence is CACIQEVDYSGTGELFF. CDR3 coding DNA: TGCGCCTGCATCCAAGAGGTGGACTACTCGGGCACCGGGGAGCTGTTTTTT.

This clonotype was detected a few times. J is TRBJ2-1 and V is TRBV15; a possible D gene is TRBD2 (5 bases). This CDR3 is 17 amino acids long. Germline V gives CDR1 LNHNV, CDR2 YYDKDF (reference sequence). Trimming stripped 0 bases from V and 3 bases from J, with 15 bases between. This CDR3 reads CATSRDLNGVIYNEQFF. CDR3 sequence (DNA): TGTGCCACCAGCAGAGATCTTAACGGGGTAATCTACAATGAGCAGTTCTTC.

J is TRBJ2-7 and V is TRBV4-1; tentative D call: TRBD1 (6 bases). Trimming cost V 1 base and J 0 bases, with 10 bases left between them. Looked up from germline, CDR1 is MGHRA and CDR2 is YSYEKL. This CDR3 is 15 amino acids long. The CDR3 is CASSQGGHYSYEQYF. The CDR3 DNA is TGCGCCAGCAGCCAAGGGGGACACTACTCCTACGAGCAGTACTTC.

This clonotype was seen only a few times. This chain links TRBV4-1 with TRBJ2-3; 8 bases match TRBD2. This CDR3 region has 17 residues. V shed 3 bases, J shed 2 bases, and the junction held 10 bases outside the gene matches. The germline CDR1 and CDR2 sequences are MGHRA and YSYEKL. CDR3 nucleotides: TGCGCCAGCAGCCATTCCTGGCGGGGGGTAAACACAGATACGCAGTATTTT. Its protein is CASSHSWRGVNTDTQYF.

This clonotype was seen repeatedly, ten times or more. The V gene is TRBV19, the J gene TRBJ2-5, with D perhaps TRBD2 (5 bases). CDR3 length: 13 amino acids. Germline V CDR1 and CDR2: LNHDA, SQIVND (reference sequence). Trimming stripped 4 bases from V and 4 bases from J, with 10 bases between. CDR3 region: CASSTDSGETQYF. DNA of the CDR3: TGTGCCAGTAGTACGGACTCGGGAGAGACCCAGTACTTC.

V and J are TRBV29-1 and TRBJ2-5; TRBD1 might be the D (5 bases). Germline V gene sequence: CDR1 SQVTM, CDR2 ANQGSEA. The germline V and J ends were trimmed by 7 bases and 4 bases, with 13 bases remaining between them. The CDR3 loop spans 12 amino acids. The CDR3 loop reads CSAHSQGETQYF. In DNA, the CDR3 is TGCAGCGCCCACTCTCAGGGAGAGACCCAGTACTTC.

This sequence joins TRBV4-3 and TRBJ2-5, with unresolved D. Germline-derived CDR1 and CDR2 are LGHNA and YSLEER. Between the trimmed V and J ends, which lost 2 bases and 4 bases, there was a span of 11 bases. This CDR3 region has 14 residues. The CDR3 spells CASSQTSSPETQYF. The DNA of the CDR3 is TGCGCCAGCAGCCAAACCAGTTCCCCAGAGACCCAGTACTTC.

The V call is TRBV6-1, the J call TRBJ2-1; TRBD2 agrees at 10 bases. Trimming took 6 bases from V and 10 from J; bases not matched to a gene: 15. CDR1 and CDR2 from the germline V gene are MNHNS and SASEGT. The CDR3 has 16 residues. The CDR3 loop reads CASRATAGGPVVEQFF. The DNA for the CDR3 is TGTGCCAGCAGAGCCACAGCGGGAGGGCCGGTGGTCGAGCAGTTCTTC.

This clonotype was seen ten or more times. The chain recombines TRBV7-2 with TRBJ2-3; D is tentatively TRBD1 or TRBD2 (5 bases each). The CDR3 runs 15 residues. V was clipped by 8 bases and J by 3 bases, with 18 bases between them. The germline CDR1 and CDR2 sequences are SGHTA and FQGNSA. CDR3 amino acids: CASGNRHGGTDTQYF. Here the CDR3 DNA reads TGTGCCAGCGGGAACAGACATGGGGGTACAGATACGCAGTATTTT.

This clonotype has a handful of counts. The rearrangement links TRBV4-1 to TRBJ2-5, with D perhaps matching TRBD2 (6 bases). The germline V and J ends were trimmed by 5 bases and 2 bases, with 12 bases remaining between them. The CDR3 is 14 residues long. Germline V gives CDR1 MGHRA, CDR2 YSYEKL. The CDR3 DNA sequence: TGCGCCAGCAGCGGAGGTGGGGGGCAAGAGACCCAGTACTTC. Protein: CASSGGGGQETQYF.

This clonotype was seen ten or more times. The J gene is TRBJ1-5, the V gene TRBV12-3 or TRBV12-4, with TRBD1 matching over 11 bases. CDR3 length: 14 amino acids. The junction had 4 bases not matched to a gene; V was cut back by 6 bases and J by 6 bases. The chain's CDR3 is CASRRGQGGQPQHF. The CDR3 bases are TGTGCCAGCAGACGGGGACAGGGGGGTCAGCCCCAGCATTTT.

The V gene is TRBV28, the J gene TRBJ1-1, with a weak D call TRBD1 (5 bases). CDR1 and CDR2 (germline): MDHEN, SYDVKM. CDR3 length equals 13 residues. Between the trimmed V and J ends, which lost 7 bases and 5 bases, there was a span of 14 bases. The CDR3 loop is CASTGRGSTEAFF. The DNA for the CDR3 is TGTGCCAGCACTGGGAGGGGATCAACTGAAGCTTTCTTT.

The DNA of the CDR3 is TGTGCCGGGGCAAGGGGGCTTAACACCGGGGAGCTGTTTTTT. Amino acid sequence: CAGARGLNTGELFF. The V call is TRBV28, the J call TRBJ2-2, with 7 bases fitting TRBD1. Trimming took 11 bases from V and 2 from J; bases not matched to a gene: 8. The CDR3 is made up of 14 amino acids. Germline V CDR1 and CDR2: MDHEN, SYDVKM.

In its sample, this clonotype was seen many times. The junction departs from germline at one end; a sequencing error may be responsible. The V call is TRBV12-3 or TRBV12-4, the J call TRBJ2-2, with no clear D. CDR3 size: 13 residues. The DNA of the CDR3 is TGTGCCAGCAGCTTAGAAGGAGCCGGGGAGCTGTTTTTT. It translates to CASSLEGAGELFF.

This clonotype was seen at least ten times. The V call is TRBV20-1, the J call TRBJ1-2; D gene unclear. The CDR3 runs 12 residues. CDR1 and CDR2 (germline): DFQATT, SNEGSKA (reference sequence). V shed 6 bases and J shed 8 bases, with 16 bases lying between them. CDR3 in DNA: TGCAGTGCCCAAGGCCCAGCAACAGGCTACACCTTC. Translating it yields CSAQGPATGYTF.